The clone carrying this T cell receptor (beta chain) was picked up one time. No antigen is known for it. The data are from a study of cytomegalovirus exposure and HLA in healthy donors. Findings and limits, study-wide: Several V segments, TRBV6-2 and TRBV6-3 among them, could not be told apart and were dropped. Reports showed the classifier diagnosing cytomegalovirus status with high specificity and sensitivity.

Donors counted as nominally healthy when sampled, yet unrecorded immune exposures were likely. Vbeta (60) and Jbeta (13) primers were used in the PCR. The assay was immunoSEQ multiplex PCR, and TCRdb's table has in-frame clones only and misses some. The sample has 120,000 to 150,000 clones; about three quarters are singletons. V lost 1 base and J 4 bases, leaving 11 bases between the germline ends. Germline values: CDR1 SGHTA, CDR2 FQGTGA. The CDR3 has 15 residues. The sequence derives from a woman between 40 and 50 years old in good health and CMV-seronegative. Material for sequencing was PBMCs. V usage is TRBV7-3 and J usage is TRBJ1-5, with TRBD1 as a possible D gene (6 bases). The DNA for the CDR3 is TGTGCCAGCAGCTTAAAGGACAGATGGAATCAGCCCCAGCATTTT. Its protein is CASSLKDRWNQPQHF.